This T cell receptor (beta chain) derives from a study of T cell repertoires in ileal Crohn's disease. CDR1 and CDR2 (germline): SGHAT, FQNNGV. V lost 3 bases and J 4 bases, leaving 14 bases between the germline ends. There are 15 residues in the CDR3. The assay was immunoSEQ multiplex PCR, and TCRdb's table has in-frame clones only and misses some. The table has fewer than 13,000 clones, around 80% seen once; the top ten hold less than 15%. The time point was: neoterminal ileum biopsy at postoperative endoscopy, about 6 months after surgery. Adults with ileal or ileocolonic Crohn's disease and an indication for resection were eligible.

The TCR was taken from an adult with Crohn's disease. The V gene is TRBV11-2, the J gene TRBJ2-3; possible D gene TRBD2, 5 bases. The sequenced sample was ileal tissue. CDR3: CASSFAGAWADTQYF. The CDR3 coding sequence is TGTGCCAGCAGCTTTGCGGGCGCCTGGGCAGATACGCAGTATTTT.